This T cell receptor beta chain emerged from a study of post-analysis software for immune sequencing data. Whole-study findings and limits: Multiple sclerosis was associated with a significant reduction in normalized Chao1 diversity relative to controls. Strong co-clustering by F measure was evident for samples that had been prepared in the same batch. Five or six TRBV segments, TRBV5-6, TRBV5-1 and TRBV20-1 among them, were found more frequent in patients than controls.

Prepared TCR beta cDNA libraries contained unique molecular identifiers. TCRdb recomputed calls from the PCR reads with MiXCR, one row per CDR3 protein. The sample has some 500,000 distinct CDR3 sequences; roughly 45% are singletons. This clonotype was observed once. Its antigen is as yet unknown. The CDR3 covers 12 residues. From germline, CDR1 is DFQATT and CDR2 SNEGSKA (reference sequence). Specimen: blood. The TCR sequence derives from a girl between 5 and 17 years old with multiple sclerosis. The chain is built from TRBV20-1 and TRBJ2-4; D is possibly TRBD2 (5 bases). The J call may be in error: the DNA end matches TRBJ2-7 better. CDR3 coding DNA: TGCAGTGCTAGCTCCGCGGCGGGCGAGCAGTACTTC. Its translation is CSASSAAGEQYF.